Listed here are 2 T cell receptor beta chains from one sample, sequenced in a study of cytomegalovirus exposure and HLA in healthy donors. The PCR contained 60 Vbeta and 13 Jbeta primers. The repertoire was sequenced with immunoSEQ multiplex PCR; TCRdb's copy has only in-frame clones and lacks some. The sample contains about 90,000 clones, around 80% of which appear only once. Material: PBMCs. These receptors were taken from a man under 40 in good health and CMV-seronegative.

J is TRBJ2-2 and V is TRBV5-1; tentative D call: TRBD2 (6 bases). The CDR3 sequence is 15 residues long. V shed 3 bases and J shed 0 bases, with 9 bases lying between them. Germline V gene sequence: CDR1 SGHRS, CDR2 YFSETQ. The CDR3 coding sequence is TGCGCCAGCAGCTGGACTATTACGAACACCGGGGAGCTGTTTTTT. It yields the protein CASSWTITNTGELFF. The full variable domain, with the rest looked up from reference TRBV5-1 and TRBJ2-2, is KAGVTQTPRYLIKTRGQQVTLSCSPISGHRSVSWYQQTPGQGLQFLFEYFSETQRNKGNFPGRFSGRQFSNSRSEMNVSTLELGDSALYLCASSWTITNTGELFFGEGSRLTVL.

The J gene is TRBJ1-3, the V gene TRBV29-1; possible D gene TRBD1, 5 bases. Per germline, CDR1 SQVTM and CDR2 ANQGSEA. Deletions cut 6 bases from V and 0 bases from J, with 21 bases between. The CDR3 sequence is 17 residues long. The CDR3 DNA sequence: TGCAGCGTCGCAGGGTCTTTGGACACTATCTCTGGAAACACCATATATTTT. Amino acid sequence: CSVAGSLDTISGNTIYF.